The next 23 T cell receptor beta chains were all read from a single sample in a study of healthy donors' naive CD4 and CD8 T cells (dated by TCRdb to about 2015). Sequencing used a 454 GS FLX Titanium. A previously published linear amplification protocol was used to construct TCR libraries from about 500 ng of total RNA. Using fastp trimming at Q25 and MiXCR clonotype assembly, TCRdb reanalyzed the public sequencing data and kept in-frame beta chains. Rows with one shared CDR3 protein collapse into an entry with the most common genes and DNA. The sample includes 180,000 or so distinct CDR3 sequences, with around 80% observed a single time. The ten largest clones take up less than 2.5% of the sample. Sequencing was carried out using naive CD4+ and CD8+ T cells sorted from blood, pooled from several donors. The sample's cell subset or site label is to be understood as: FACS-sorted naive CD4+ (CD45RO-CD45RA+) and naive CD8+ (CD45RA+CD27bright) T cells. Source of these receptors: a pool of human donors in good health; the sample pools cells from several healthy donors.

The rearrangement joins TRBV27 to TRBJ2-7; TRBD1 matches at 7 bases. The trim removed 7 bases at V and 3 bases at J, leaving 9 bases unmatched. The CDR3 is made up of 14 amino acids. Germline V CDR1 and CDR2: MNHEY, SMNVEV (reference sequence). CDR3 sequence reads: CASTSLTGRYEQYF. Here the CDR3 DNA reads TGTGCCAGCACCTCTTTGACAGGGCGCTACGAGCAGTACTTC.

The chain links TRBV2 to TRBJ2-2; D may be TRBD2 (5 bases). Looked up from germline, CDR1 is SNHLY and CDR2 is FYNNEI. With 1 base removed from V and 6 bases from J, the gap between germline ends came to 9 bases. This CDR3 region has 14 residues. The DNA of the CDR3 is TGTGCCAGCAGTGAAGGGCTAGCCGCCGGGGAGCTGTTTTTT. It specifies CASSEGLAAGELFF.

CDR3 in DNA: TGCAGCGTTGTCAAGGCCAGCGGCACAGATACGCAGTATTTT. The encoded protein is CSVVKASGTDTQYF. The rearrangement uses TRBV29-1 and TRBJ2-3; D gene ambiguous. CDR3 length equals 14 residues. V gave up 4 bases and J gave up 1 base, with 12 bases separating them. Germline loops: CDR1 SQVTM, CDR2 ANQGSEA.

The V gene is TRBV27, the J gene TRBJ2-7, with D perhaps being TRBD1 or TRBD2 (5 bases each). Between the trimmed V and J ends, which lost 4 bases and 3 bases, there was a span of 10 bases. Germline loops: CDR1 MNHEY, CDR2 SMNVEV (reference sequence). This CDR3 has 13 residues. The CDR3 coding sequence is TGTGCCAGCAGTTGGGGACGGATCTACGAGCAGTACTTC. This encodes CASSWGRIYEQYF.

V usage is TRBV27 and J usage is TRBJ2-7, with 9 bases fitting TRBD1. CDR3 size: 15 residues. J gave up 3 bases and V 4 bases, and 7 bases lay outside the gene matches. CDR1 is MNHEY and CDR2 is SMNVEV in the germline V gene (reference sequence). CDR3 in amino acids: CASSSRQGDFYEQYF. The CDR3 nucleotides read TGTGCCAGCAGTTCCCGACAGGGGGATTTCTACGAGCAGTACTTC.

V usage is TRBV5-4 and J usage is TRBJ1-1; no reliable D call. CDR3 length: 14 residues. Germline CDR1 is SGHNT and CDR2 is YYREEE (reference sequence). Between the trimmed V and J ends, which lost 0 bases and 0 bases, there was a span of 6 bases. CDR3 region: CASSLETVNTEAFF. The CDR3 DNA reads TGTGCCAGCAGCTTGGAGACGGTGAACACTGAAGCTTTCTTT.

The count of this clonotype is one. V usage is TRBV4-1 and J usage is TRBJ2-7, with a tentative D call TRBD1 (6 bases). This CDR3 is built from 15 residues. Looked up from germline, CDR1 is MGHRA and CDR2 is YSYEKL. V lost 1 base and J lost 2, with 12 bases in between. Here the CDR3 reads CASSQAGVITYEQYF. As DNA, the CDR3 is TGCGCCAGCAGCCAAGCAGGGGTCATAACCTACGAGCAGTACTTC.

The chain recombines TRBV6-5 with TRBJ1-5; maybe TRBD1 (5 bases). The germline V and J ends were trimmed by 6 bases and 5 bases, with 14 bases remaining between them. Germline V gene lookup returns CDR1 MNHEY and CDR2 SVGAGI. The CDR3 is 14 residues long. The chain's CDR3 is CASRGGPTDQPQHF. In DNA form, the CDR3 reads TGTGCCAGCAGGGGTGGGCCGACAGATCAGCCCCAGCATTTT.

The rearrangement uses TRBV6-5 and TRBJ2-5; 8 bases line up with TRBD1. Germline trimming cut 7 bases from V and 4 bases from J; bases unmatched to any gene: 11. The germline V gene has CDR1 MNHEY and CDR2 SVGAGI. This CDR3 region has 15 residues. In DNA form, the CDR3 reads TGTGCCAGCACCAAAAGGGGGACAGGAGGAGAGACCCAGTACTTC. It translates to CASTKRGTGGETQYF.

V usage is TRBV29-1 and J usage is TRBJ2-3, with 7 bases that match TRBD1. The CDR3 runs to 15 residues. Germline assignment: CDR1 SQVTM and CDR2 ANQGSEA. V lost 6 bases, J lost 1 base, and 10 bases stayed unmatched. Here the CDR3 reads CSVPRTGRGTDTQYF. CDR3 nucleotides: TGCAGCGTCCCCCGGACAGGTCGCGGCACAGATACGCAGTATTTT.

The sample holds one count of this clonotype. The V call is TRBV20-1, the J call TRBJ2-7; maybe TRBD2 (6 bases). Germline V CDR1 and CDR2: DFQATT, SNEGSKA (reference sequence). The length of the CDR3 is 12 residues. The CDR3 spells CGGFKSSYEQYF. The CDR3 DNA sequence: TGCGGAGGGTTTAAGAGCTCCTACGAGCAGTACTTC.

Written as DNA, the CDR3 is TGTGCCAGCAGTGATCCGGGACAGCTAAACACTGAAGCTTTCTTT. Protein product: CASSDPGQLNTEAFF. The gene calls are TRBV12-3 or TRBV12-4 and TRBJ1-1, with 7 bases aligning to TRBD1. This CDR3 has 15 residues. Trimming cost V 5 bases and J 2 bases; bases outside gene matches: 8.

This clonotype was seen once. This sequence joins TRBV6-2 or TRBV6-3 and TRBJ2-7; D gene unclear. The CDR3 is made up of 15 amino acids. Per the germline V gene, CDR1 is MNHEY and CDR2 is SVGEGT. V lost 0 bases, J lost 0 bases, and 9 bases lay in between. CDR3 DNA: TGTGCCAGCAGTTACTCGTTACGGAGCTCCTACGAGCAGTACTTC. Translation gives CASSYSLRSSYEQYF.

V gene TRBV7-6 combines with J gene TRBJ1-5; 8 bases agree with TRBD1. The CDR3 contains 16 residues. The J segment lost 4 bases and the V segment lost 3 bases, leaving 8 bases of the junction unmatched. Germline CDR1 SGHVS, CDR2 FNYEAQ. Here the CDR3 DNA reads TGTGCCAGCAGCTTTTGCGGACAGGGATTAAATCAGCCCCAGCATTTT. It is translated as CASSFCGQGLNQPQHF.

The chain recombines TRBV29-1 with TRBJ1-2; 7 bases match TRBD1. Germline assignment: CDR1 SQVTM and CDR2 ANQGSEA. The CDR3 is 14 residues long. The junction had 8 bases not matched to a gene; V was cut back by 4 bases and J by 3 bases. CDR3 sequence reads: CSVVGGGYDYGYTF. The DNA of the CDR3 is TGCAGCGTTGTAGGGGGCGGATATGACTATGGCTACACCTTC.

This clonotype showed up just once. The CDR3 DNA sequence: TGTGCCAGTAGTGATGGTGCGACAGGGGTTGCCGGGGAGCTGTTTTTT. Its protein product is CASSDGATGVAGELFF. The J gene is TRBJ2-2, the V gene TRBV19, with 8 bases fitting TRBD1. Per the germline V gene, CDR1 is LNHDA and CDR2 is SQIVND (reference sequence). Trimming removed 5 bases from V and 6 bases from J; junction bases left unmatched: 11. CDR3 length equals 16 residues.

This CDR3 is CASSQDGQGLYNEQFF. In nucleotides, the CDR3 is TGTGCCAGCAGCCAGGATGGACAGGGGCTCTACAATGAGCAGTTCTTC. The chain combines TRBV14 with TRBJ2-1; TRBD1 aligns across 9 bases. This CDR3 comprises 16 residues. Germline V gene sequence: CDR1 SGHDN, CDR2 FVKESK. Unmatched junction bases numbered 6, after V lost 3 bases and J lost 3 bases.

V and J are TRBV13 and TRBJ2-1, with a weak D call TRBD2 (5 bases). The CDR3 extends over 15 amino acids. V gave up 3 bases and J gave up 1 base, with 10 bases separating them. Germline V CDR1 and CDR2: PRHDT, FYEKMQ (reference sequence). The CDR3 reads CASSFRGRSYNEQFF. The CDR3 coding sequence is TGTGCCAGCAGCTTCAGAGGGCGGTCCTACAATGAGCAGTTCTTC.

The chain employs TRBV27 and TRBJ1-5; D unresolved. The CDR3 has 13 residues. The V gene's germline CDR1 is MNHEY and CDR2 SMNVEV (reference sequence). V lost 2 bases and J lost 3, with 5 bases in between. The CDR3: CASSLAFNQPQHF. DNA of the CDR3: TGTGCCAGCAGTTTAGCCTTCAATCAGCCCCAGCATTTT.

This chain connects TRBV7-4 to TRBJ1-6; 7 nucleotides line up with TRBD1. The V gene's germline CDR1 is SGHVT and CDR2 SQSDAQ. V lost 5 bases and J lost 3; bases outside the gene matches: 10. The CDR3 has 17 amino acids. CDR3 in DNA: TGTGCCAGCAGCCAAAATCCGGGACAGCACTATAATTCACCCCTCCACTTT. Translation gives CASSQNPGQHYNSPLHF. Combining the CDR3 with reference TRBV7-4 and TRBJ1-6 gives the whole variable domain GAGVSQSPRYKVAKRGRDVALRCDSISGHVTLYWYRQTLGQGSEVLTYSQSDAQRDKSGRPSGRFSAERPERSVSTLKIQRTEQGDSAVYLCASSQNPGQHYNSPLHFGNGTRLTVT.

The V call is TRBV7-9, the J call TRBJ1-1; D gene ambiguous. Trimming removed 6 bases from V and 7 bases from J, with 9 bases in between. The CDR3 is 11 amino acids. Germline-derived CDR1 and CDR2 are SEHNR and FQNEAQ (reference sequence). CDR3 sequence: CASRRDGEAFF. Written as DNA, the CDR3 is TGTGCCAGCAGACGAGACGGTGAAGCTTTCTTT.

The chain carries TRBV29-1 and TRBJ1-1, with D uncertain. The V gene's germline CDR1 is SQVTM and CDR2 ANQGSEA. V lost 2 bases and J 4 bases, leaving 8 bases between the germline ends. The CDR3 is 12 amino acids. The CDR3 loop reads CSVELDPTEAFF. The CDR3 bases are TGCAGCGTTGAATTAGATCCCACTGAAGCTTTCTTT.

The V and J genes are TRBV5-6 and TRBJ1-2; D is ambiguous. V was trimmed by 1 base and J by 4 bases, leaving 17 bases between them. The CDR3 consists of 16 residues. Germline CDR1 and CDR2: SGHDT and YYEEEE. CDR3 sequence (DNA): TGTGCCAGCAGCTTGAAGTCCGCGGGCAGCATCTATGGCTACACCTTC. It specifies CASSLKSAGSIYGYTF. Together with reference TRBV5-6 and TRBJ1-2, the CDR3 gives the full variable domain: DAGVTQSPTHLIKTRGQQVTLRCSPKSGHDTVSWYQQALGQGPQFIFQYYEEEERQRGNFPDRFSGHQFPNYSSELNVNALLLGDSALYLCASSLKSAGSIYGYTFGSGTRLTVV.